What follows describes a single T cell receptor beta chain. This clonotype came up a few times. Its specific antigen is unknown. No base quality information exists; no much larger clone differs at one position. The instrument given in TCRdb is Illumina HiSeq 1500. In TCRdb, the public reads were trimmed at Q25 with fastp and aligned with MiXCR, with productive beta chains retained. Rows with a matching CDR3 protein are joined into one entry that keeps the most common DNA and genes. Recorded for this sample are about 490,000 distinct CDR3 sequences; more than 25% of them occurred a single time. The top ten hold less than 15% of the sample. This entry is derived from a study of T cell repertoires in cytomegalovirus infection (dated by TCRdb to between 2018 and 2021). Background on the whole study: Donor HLA type was relevant to the analysis, as public TCR beta signatures indicated carriage of CMV infection together with the matching HLA type. General conclusions and limits of the study: In the ex vivo response, HLA-C-restricted CMV-specific TCR beta clonotypes were dominant, and in two of eight donors the single most frequent clonotype came from this HLA-C-restricted group. Carriers of CMV infection plus the relevant HLA type were discriminated by the cumulative frequency of public TCR beta family members in the study cohort and in an independent approximately 350-donor cohort.

Measured from the cysteine to the phenylalanine, the CDR3 is 11 residues long. Only CDR3 DNA is held: 33 bases, read in frame from base 1. For CDR1 and CDR2, the germline V gene lists MNHEY and SVGEGT. Relative to germline, V is 4 bases shorter and J is 8 bases shorter, with 6 bases between their ends. Recombination linked TRBV6-2 or TRBV6-3 to TRBJ2-4; the D gene identity is not certain. Sequenced material: PBMCs. The source is a human donor in good health (CMV status not recorded). Some clones in this sample may be carry-over from other donors' samples. The nucleotide sequence is given as TGTGCCAGCAGTTCAGAGTACATTCAGTACTTC. It translates to CASSSEYIQYF.